The 31 T cell receptor beta chains listed next were all sequenced from one sample in a study of cytomegalovirus exposure and HLA in healthy donors. The PCR used 60 Vbeta and 13 Jbeta primers. TCRdb keeps only in-frame clones here, not all; method: immunoSEQ multiplex PCR. The sample records 150,000 to 200,000 clones, 80% to 90% being singletons. Material: PBMCs. The receptors here all came from a man aged 18 to 30 in good health and CMV-seropositive.

The chain combines TRBV7-2 with TRBJ1-5; a possible D gene is TRBD1 (6 bases). Germline CDR1 is SGHTA and CDR2 is FQGNSA. The CDR3 runs to 15 residues. V gave up 6 bases and J gave up 6 bases, with 18 bases separating them. This CDR3 reads CASRLRGGMVQPQHF. CDR3 sequence (DNA): TGTGCCAGCAGACTGAGGGGGGGCATGGTTCAGCCCCAGCATTTT. Together with reference TRBV7-2 and TRBJ1-5, the CDR3 gives the full variable domain: GAGVSQSPSNKVTEKGKDVELRCDPISGHTALYWYRQSLGQGLEFLIYFQGNSAPDKSGLPSDRFSAERTGGSVSTLTIQRTQQEDSAVYLCASRLRGGMVQPQHFGDGTRLSIL.

The CDR3 loop reads CASSKTEEGPSGGNEQYF. The CDR3 nucleotides are TGTGCCAGCAGCAAGACGGAGGAAGGACCCTCCGGAGGAAACGAGCAGTACTTC. V gene TRBV21-1 combines with J gene TRBJ2-7; the D call of TRBD2 is as the table states it, not checked on the DNA. TRBV21-1 is a pseudogene segment. The CDR3 has 18 amino acids.

The CDR3 region is CASSDGTGWDEQFF. The DNA of the CDR3 is TGTGCCAGCAGTGACGGGACAGGCTGGGATGAGCAGTTCTTC. J is TRBJ2-1 and V is TRBV6-1, with 8 bases matching TRBD1. V lost 3 bases, J lost 8 bases, and 6 bases stayed unmatched. Germline CDR1 reads MNHNS; CDR2 reads SASEGT. The CDR3 covers 14 residues.

The chain combines TRBV30 with TRBJ1-3; D remains ambiguous. Looked up from germline, CDR1 is GTSNPN and CDR2 is SVGIG (reference sequence). The CDR3 totals 13 residues. The ends were cut back, 0 bases at V and 4 bases at J, with 7 bases in the middle. This CDR3 reads CAWSVDTGNTIYF. CDR3 DNA sequence: TGTGCCTGGAGTGTCGACACCGGAAACACCATATATTTT.

DNA of the CDR3: TGTGCCAGTAGTATGGATAGCAATTCACCCCTCCACTTT. Translated: CASSMDSNSPLHF. The chain joins TRBV19 to TRBJ1-6; D not resolved. V was clipped by 3 bases and J by 7 bases, with 7 bases between them. The CDR3 length is 13 residues. CDR1 is LNHDA and CDR2 is SQIVND in the germline V gene (reference sequence).

The rearrangement links TRBV7-7 to TRBJ2-1; weak D call: TRBD2 (6 bases). This CDR3 is 14 amino acids long. From germline, CDR1 is SSHAT and CDR2 FNYEAQ (reference sequence). The germline V and J ends were trimmed by 3 bases and 8 bases, with 14 bases remaining between them. The CDR3 spells CASSLGLGQDEQFF. The CDR3 DNA sequence: TGTGCCAGCAGCTTGGGACTTGGGCAGGATGAGCAGTTCTTC.

This clone showed up just once. The chain couples TRBV6-5 to TRBJ2-1; 8 bases match TRBD1. The germline V gene has CDR1 MNHEY and CDR2 SVGAGI. After removal of 10 bases from V and 8 bases from J, the junction contained 13 bases not matched to a gene. The CDR3 consists of 14 residues. The CDR3 protein is CATKPGTGFDEQFF. CDR3 DNA sequence: TGTGCCACCAAACCCGGGACAGGCTTCGATGAGCAGTTCTTC.

This chain connects TRBV10-2 to TRBJ2-5, with 14 nucleotides matching TRBD2. This CDR3 has 16 residues. The J segment lost 5 bases and the V segment lost 6 bases, leaving 8 bases of the junction unmatched. CDR1 WSHSY and CDR2 SAAADI come from the germline V gene. Here the CDR3 DNA reads TGCGCCAGCAGGGGCCGACTAGCGGGGGGGCAGGAGACCCAGTACTTC. Protein product: CASRGRLAGGQETQYF.

The genes are TRBV7-2 and TRBJ2-7; D possibly corresponds to TRBD1 (6 bases). Germline CDR1 SGHTA, CDR2 FQGNSA. Trimming took off 6 bases at V and 2 bases at J, with 14 bases between the two ends. The CDR3 extends over 14 amino acids. CDR3 bases: TGTGCCAGCAGTTCCAACAGGGCGGCCTACGAGCAGTACTTC. Translating gives CASSSNRAAYEQYF.

This clone was found once. This sequence joins TRBV13 and TRBJ2-7; 9 bases are shared with TRBD1. This CDR3 has 15 residues. V dropped 2 bases and J dropped 7; count of bases not matched to a gene: 9. The germline gives CDR1 PRHDT, CDR2 FYEKMQ (reference sequence). The CDR3 DNA is TGTGCCAGCAGCTTACTGGGACAGGGTCTTCGGGAGCAGTACTTC. The encoded protein is CASSLLGQGLREQYF.

The chain couples TRBV13 to TRBJ1-3, with D hard to call. Germline CDR1 and CDR2: PRHDT and FYEKMQ (reference sequence). The V gene lost 0 bases and the J gene lost 3 bases, with 15 bases spanning the gap. This CDR3 has 17 residues. The CDR3 DNA is TGTGCCAGCAGCTTAGGAGATTTTAGTGTCGGTGGAAACACCATATATTTT. It encodes CASSLGDFSVGGNTIYF.

The sample holds one count of this clone. This rearrangement joins TRBV7-9 to TRBJ1-3; TRBD1 matches 9 bases. The CDR3 is 17 residues long. The J segment lost 0 bases and the V segment lost 5 bases, leaving 8 bases of the junction unmatched. CDR1 is SEHNR and CDR2 is FQNEAQ in the germline V gene (reference sequence). DNA for the CDR3: TGTGCCAGCAGCCCACCGGGACAGGGTAGCTCTGGAAACACCATATATTTT. Protein product: CASSPPGQGSSGNTIYF.

The rearrangement links TRBV23-1 to TRBJ1-5; TRBD1 matches 7 bases. TRBV23-1 is an ORF, with its function uncertain. After removal of 3 bases from V and 1 base from J, the junction contained 6 bases not matched to a gene. This CDR3 spans 16 amino acids. The CDR3 nucleotides are TGCGCCAGCAGTCACCTCGACAGGGCAAGCAATCAGCCCCAGCATTTT. Its translation is CASSHLDRASNQPQHF.

The chain is built from TRBV5-1 and TRBJ1-1; TRBD1 agrees at 9 bases. V shed 6 bases and J 5 bases; nucleotides not matched to a gene: 5. Germline CDR1 SGHRS, CDR2 YFSETQ. CDR3 length: 13 amino acids. The CDR3 DNA sequence: TGCGCCAGCAATGACAGGGGGGGAACTGAAGCTTTCTTT. It is translated as CASNDRGGTEAFF.

This clone was counted only a few times. The chain recombines TRBV12-2 with TRBJ1-4; the table names TRBD1, a call not compared with the DNA. TRBV12-2 is recorded as a pseudogene. There are 13 residues in the CDR3. CDR3 sequence: CASRDGQGEKLFF. Here the CDR3 DNA reads TGTGCAAGTCGCGACGGACAGGGTGAAAAACTGTTTTTT.

This clone has a handful of counts. The chain is built from TRBV4-1 and TRBJ1-5; 8 nucleotides match TRBD1. V lost 6 bases, J lost 7 bases, and 8 bases stayed unmatched. Germline CDR1 MGHRA, CDR2 YSYEKL. This CDR3 region has 14 residues. The CDR3 DNA reads TGCGCCAGCAGTACAGGGGGAGAAGGGCAGCCCCAGCATTTT. Its protein product is CASSTGGEGQPQHF.

This chain joins TRBV29-1 and TRBJ2-2; no clear D gene. V dropped 4 bases and J dropped 4 bases, with 16 bases sitting between them. The CDR3 loop spans 15 amino acids. Germline CDR1 SQVTM, CDR2 ANQGSEA. CDR3 nucleotide sequence: TGCAGCGTTGCTAAGCTAGACTGGCCCACCGGGGAGCTGTTTTTT. Translated, it gives CSVAKLDWPTGELFF.

Of note for this clone: Sequence at one end of the junction differs from germline and may be a read error. The V gene is TRBV7-9, the J gene TRBJ1-2; TRBD1 matches 10 bases. The CDR3 sequence is 16 residues long. CDR1 and CDR2 (germline): SEHNR, FQNEAQ (reference sequence). CDR3 nucleotides: TGTTCCAGCAGCTTAGCGGGCCGGGACAGGGGAGCCCACTACACCTTC. This codes for CSSSLAGRDRGAHYTF.

The genes are TRBV5-8 and TRBJ2-2; 7 bases agree with TRBD1. CDR1 is SGHTS and CDR2 is YDEGEE in the germline V gene. J lost 7 bases, V lost 9 bases, and 12 bases had no gene match. The CDR3 length is 14 residues. In DNA form, the CDR3 reads TGTGCCACCCTGACAGGGTTCTTCGGCGGGGAGCTGTTTTTT. Translation gives CATLTGFFGGELFF.

This clone was detected only once. The rearrangement joins TRBV7-9 to TRBJ1-4; TRBD1 aligns across 8 bases. J gave up 3 bases and V 5 bases, and 5 bases lay outside the gene matches. The CDR3 totals 15 residues. Germline CDR1 is SEHNR and CDR2 is FQNEAQ (reference sequence). Written as DNA, the CDR3 is TGTGCCAGCAGCCCAGGACAGGGCGCTAATGAAAAACTGTTTTTT. Its protein product is CASSPGQGANEKLFF.

This chain uses TRBV11-2 with TRBJ1-2; 12 nucleotides align to TRBD1. The CDR3 is 18 amino acids. Germline V gives CDR1 SGHAT, CDR2 FQNNGV. The V and J ends lost 2 bases and 4 bases, in that order; junction bases with no gene match: 11. In DNA, the CDR3 is TGTGCCAGCAGCTTAACTTTGGGGACAGGGGGCGTTATCTATGGCTACACCTTC. This sequence encodes CASSLTLGTGGVIYGYTF.

The genes are TRBV7-8 and TRBJ2-7, with D uncertain. The germline CDR1 and CDR2 sequences are SGHVS and FQNEAQ. Trimming pared 2 bases from V and 0 bases from J, leaving 17 bases between. This CDR3 has 17 residues. The CDR3 DNA reads TGTGCCAGCAGCTTATTGTCATCCGGTGACAACTCCTACGAGCAGTACTTC. Residues: CASSLLSSGDNSYEQYF.

This clone has only one observation. The chain is built from TRBV7-8 and TRBJ2-2, with D perhaps matching TRBD1 (6 bases). Trimming took off 1 base at V and 6 bases at J, with 12 bases between the two ends. CDR3 size: 15 residues. CDR1 and CDR2 (germline): SGHVS, FQNEAQ. The CDR3 nucleotides are TGTGCCAGCAGCTTAGTTGCGCAGGGGTCCGGGGAGCTGTTTTTT. Translation: CASSLVAQGSGELFF.

This clone has just one count. The V and J genes are TRBV13 and TRBJ2-2, with D tentatively TRBD2 (7 bases). The CDR3 runs to 16 residues. Germline CDR1 and CDR2: PRHDT and FYEKMQ (reference sequence). V gave up 1 base and J gave up 0 bases, with 9 bases separating them. The CDR3 loop reads CASSLVGGANTGELFF. As DNA, the CDR3 is TGTGCCAGCAGCTTAGTAGGGGGGGCGAACACCGGGGAGCTGTTTTTT.

The rearrangement links TRBV7-9 to TRBJ2-5; the match to TRBD2 covers 13 bases. Germline V gene lookup returns CDR1 SEHNR and CDR2 FQNEAQ (reference sequence). V dropped 3 bases and J dropped 4; count of bases not matched to a gene: 14. This CDR3 region has 19 residues. CDR3 DNA: TGTGCCAGCAGCTTGGTCCCGGGACTAGCGGGGCAAAGGGGAGAGACCCAGTACTTC. Its translation is CASSLVPGLAGQRGETQYF.

The rearrangement links TRBV7-6 to TRBJ2-7, with TRBD2 identical over 8 bases. Germline trimming cut 1 base from V and 2 bases from J; bases unmatched to any gene: 7. Germline V gene lookup returns CDR1 SGHVS and CDR2 FNYEAQ. The CDR3 runs to 16 residues. The CDR3 coding sequence is TGTGCCAGCAGCTTAGGTGGGGCGGGGGGAACCTACGAGCAGTACTTC. Amino acids: CASSLGGAGGTYEQYF.

In regard to this clone: The junction does not match germline at one end; this may be a read error. This chain connects TRBV7-7 to TRBJ2-3; D ambiguous. This CDR3 is built from 14 residues. Germline V lookup: CDR1 SSHAT, CDR2 FNYEAQ (reference sequence). CDR3 residues: CASSSRGSTDTQYF. CDR3 DNA: TGTGCTAGCAGCTCACGCGGATCCACAGATACGCAGTATTTT.

Details on this clone: One junction end disagrees with the germline gene, perhaps due to a read error. This chain joins TRBV7-7 and TRBJ2-5, with D maybe TRBD2 (6 bases). There are 15 residues in the CDR3. The germline V gene encodes CDR1 SSHAT and CDR2 FNYEAQ (reference sequence). CDR3 residues: CASSFGSSGQETQYF. The CDR3 DNA follows: TGTGCTAGCAGCTTTGGTAGTAGCGGTCAAGAGACCCAGTACTTC.

The CDR3 DNA reads as TGTGCCATCAGTGAGACTAGCGGGGGGGCAGGAGAGACCCAGTACTTC. Translation gives CAISETSGGAGETQYF. V and J are TRBV10-3 and TRBJ2-5; 13 nucleotides align to TRBD2. The V segment lost 2 bases and the J segment 4 bases; nucleotides outside the gene matches: 4. The CDR3 extends over 16 amino acids. Germline V lookup: CDR1 ENHRY, CDR2 SYGVKD.

V and J are TRBV5-4 and TRBJ2-3; 12 bases fit TRBD2. Germline lookup yields CDR1 SGHNT and CDR2 YYREEE (reference sequence). The CDR3 runs to 16 residues. V lost 4 bases and J lost 1; bases outside the gene matches: 4. The CDR3 DNA reads TGTGCCAGCAGCACTCTAGCGGGGGGGGGCACAGATACGCAGTATTTT. This codes for CASSTLAGGGTDTQYF.

The chain links TRBV7-9 to TRBJ2-3, with D perhaps matching TRBD2 (6 bases). The length of the CDR3 is 15 residues. V shed 3 bases and J shed 6 bases, with 16 bases lying between them. Germline assignment: CDR1 SEHNR and CDR2 FQNEAQ (reference sequence). The CDR3 sequence is CASSLGRGGGDTQYF. CDR3 coding DNA: TGTGCCAGCAGCTTGGGGCGGGGAGGAGGTGATACGCAGTATTTT.